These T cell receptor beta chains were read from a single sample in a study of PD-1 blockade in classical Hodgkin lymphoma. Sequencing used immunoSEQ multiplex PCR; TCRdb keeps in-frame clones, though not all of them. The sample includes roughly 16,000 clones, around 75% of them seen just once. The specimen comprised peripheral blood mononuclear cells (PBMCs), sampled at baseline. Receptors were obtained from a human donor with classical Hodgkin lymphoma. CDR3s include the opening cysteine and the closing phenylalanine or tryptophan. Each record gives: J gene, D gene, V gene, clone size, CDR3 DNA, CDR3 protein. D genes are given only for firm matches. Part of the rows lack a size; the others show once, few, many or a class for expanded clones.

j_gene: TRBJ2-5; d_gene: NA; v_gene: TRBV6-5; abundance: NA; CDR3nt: TGTGCCAGCAGTTACACCGCGTGGGGGAAAGAGACCCAGTACTTC; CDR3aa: CASSYTAWGKETQYF
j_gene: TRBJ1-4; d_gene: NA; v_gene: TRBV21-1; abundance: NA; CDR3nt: TGTGCCAGCAGCAAAGAAAGGGACACCCCTTGGGGTAAACTGTTTTTT; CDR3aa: CASSKERDTPWGKLFF
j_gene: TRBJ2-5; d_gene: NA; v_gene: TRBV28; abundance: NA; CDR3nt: TGTGCCAGCAAGGGGGGTCTACCTCATCAAGAGACCCAGTACTTC; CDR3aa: CASKGGLPHQETQYF
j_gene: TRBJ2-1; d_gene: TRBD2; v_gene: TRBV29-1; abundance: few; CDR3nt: TGCAGCGTAGGACCGGGACTAGCGGGAGGGCTCAATGAGCAGTTCTTC; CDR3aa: CSVGPGLAGGLNEQFF
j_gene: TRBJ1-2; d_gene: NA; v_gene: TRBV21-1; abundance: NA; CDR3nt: TGTGCCAGCAGCAACCCCGGGGGAGGGGGCGACAACTATGGCTACACCTTC; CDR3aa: CASSNPGGGGDNYGYTF
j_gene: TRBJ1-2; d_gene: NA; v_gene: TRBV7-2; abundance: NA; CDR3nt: TGTGCCAGCAGCCCTACAGGGTACAAAGATCCCTATGGCTACACCTTC; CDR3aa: CASSPTGYKDPYGYTF
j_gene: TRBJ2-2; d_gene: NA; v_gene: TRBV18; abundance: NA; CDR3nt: TGTGCCAGCTCACCTCAAGAGGGCACCGGGGAGCTGTTTTTT; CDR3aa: CASSPQEGTGELFF
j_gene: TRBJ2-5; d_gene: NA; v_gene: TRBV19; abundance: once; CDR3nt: TGTGCCAGTAGTATAGAGGGACTCAGTGAGACCCAGTACTTC; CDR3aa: CASSIEGLSETQYF
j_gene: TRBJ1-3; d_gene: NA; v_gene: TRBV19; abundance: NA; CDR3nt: TGTGCCAGTAGTATGGGTCGGGGAAACACCATATATTTT; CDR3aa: CASSMGRGNTIYF
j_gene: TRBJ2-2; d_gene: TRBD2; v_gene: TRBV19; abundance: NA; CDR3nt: TGTGCCAGTCGTATCGTCCTAGCGGGAGAGACCGGGGAGCTGTTTTTT; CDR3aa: CASRIVLAGETGELFF
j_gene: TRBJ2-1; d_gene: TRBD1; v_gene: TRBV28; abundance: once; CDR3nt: TGTGCCAGCAGTTTTTGGACAGGGACCTGGAATGAGCAGTTCTTC; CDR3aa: CASSFWTGTWNEQFF
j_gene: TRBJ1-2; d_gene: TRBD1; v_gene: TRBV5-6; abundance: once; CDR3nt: TGTGCCAGCAGCGGGGGACAGGGAAGGAACTATGGCTACACCTTC; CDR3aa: CASSGGQGRNYGYTF
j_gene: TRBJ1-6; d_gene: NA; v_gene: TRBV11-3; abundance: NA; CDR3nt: TGTGCCAGCAGCTTAGGAAGGGGTGCTGGTTCACCCCTCCACTTT; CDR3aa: CASSLGRGAGSPLHF
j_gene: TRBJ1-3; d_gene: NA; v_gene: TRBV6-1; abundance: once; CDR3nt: TGTGCCAGCAGTGAAGATTCGGCCAGGCGAAGCTCTGGAAACACCATATATTTT; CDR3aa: CASSEDSARRSSGNTIYF
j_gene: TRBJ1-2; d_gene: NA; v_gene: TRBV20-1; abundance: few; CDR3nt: TGCAGTGCTGGCCTACGCTACACCTTC; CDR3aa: CSAGLRYTF
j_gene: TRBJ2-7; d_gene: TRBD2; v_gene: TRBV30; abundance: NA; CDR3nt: TGTGCCTGGCTCCCGGGACTAGCGGGCGAGCAGTACTTC; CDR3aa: CAWLPGLAGEQYF
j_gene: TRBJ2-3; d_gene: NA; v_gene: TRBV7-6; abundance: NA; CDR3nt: TGTGCCAGCAGCTTAGCTGGACGGAGGGGAACAGATACGCAGTATTTT; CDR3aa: CASSLAGRRGTDTQYF
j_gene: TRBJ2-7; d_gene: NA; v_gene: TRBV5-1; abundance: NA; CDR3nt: TGCGCCAGCAGCTTGGCCGGACAGTCCGGGCAGTACTTC; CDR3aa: CASSLAGQSGQYF
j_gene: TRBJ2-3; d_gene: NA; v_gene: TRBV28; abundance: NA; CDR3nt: TGTGCCAGCAGTCTATACAGAATTGTGGATACGCAGTATTTT; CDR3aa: CASSLYRIVDTQYF
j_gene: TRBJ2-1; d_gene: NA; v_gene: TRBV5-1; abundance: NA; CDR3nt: TGCGCCAGCAGCTTGGGTGGATCCTACAATGAGCAGTTCTTC; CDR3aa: CASSLGGSYNEQFF